This TCR beta chain originates from a study of blood T cell repertoires in COVID-19. Study summary: The cDNA or gDNA used as material had been derived from T cells, B-cell-depleted T cells, or PBMCs.

The CDR3 has 14 amino acids. V was shortened by 3 bases and J by 1 base, with 7 bases between the two germline ends. In germline, CDR1 is DFQATT, CDR2 SNEGSKA (reference sequence). In the study's own analysis: Estimation of nucleated cell counts was performed using reference gene primer amplification. Assay: immunoSEQ multiplex PCR; the TCRdb copy retains only in-frame clones and omits some. V, J and clone size reflect that table, while D and trimming were determined from the DNA. The repertoire has around 88,000 clones, about 85% of them found once; the top ten carry around 10%. The count of this clone is one.

Material for sequencing was peripheral blood. The J gene is TRBJ1-6, the V gene TRBV20-1; D ambiguous. The sequence was collected from a woman of 80 years or more with acute or convalescent COVID-19. The CDR3, as DNA: TGCAGTGCTAGTGACGGGTCCTATAATTCACCCCTCCACTTT. Amino acids: CSASDGSYNSPLHF.